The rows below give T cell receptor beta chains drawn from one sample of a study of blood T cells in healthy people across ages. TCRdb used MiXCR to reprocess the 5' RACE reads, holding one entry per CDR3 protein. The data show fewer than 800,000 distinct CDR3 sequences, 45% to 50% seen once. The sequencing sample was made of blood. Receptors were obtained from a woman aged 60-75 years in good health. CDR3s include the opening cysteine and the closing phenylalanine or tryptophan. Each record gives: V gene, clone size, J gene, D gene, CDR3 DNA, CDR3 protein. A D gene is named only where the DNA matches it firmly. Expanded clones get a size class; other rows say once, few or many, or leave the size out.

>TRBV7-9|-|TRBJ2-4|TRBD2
TGTGCCAGCAGCTTATCCGAAGCGGGACCCAAAAACATTCAGTACTTC
CASSLSEAGPKNIQYF
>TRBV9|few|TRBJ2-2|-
TGTGCCAGCAGCGTATCCCAGGGCCTCTTCGGCGGGGAGCTGTTTTTT
CASSVSQGLFGGELFF
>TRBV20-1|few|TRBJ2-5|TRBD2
TGCAGTGCTAGAGGGAGCGGGAGGGCGAATTACCAAGAGACCCAGTACTTC
CSARGSGRANYQETQYF
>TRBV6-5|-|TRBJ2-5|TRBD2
TGTACCAGCGGGAACGGATTCAACTACCAAGAGACCCAGTACTTC
CTSGNGFNYQETQYF
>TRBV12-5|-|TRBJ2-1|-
TGTGCTAGTGCCCTTGACTTGTACAATGAGCAGTTCTTC
CASALDLYNEQFF
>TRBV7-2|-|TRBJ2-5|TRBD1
TGTGCCAGCAGCTTAGCGGGGACAGGGTTCGACAATGGGCAGTACTTC
CASSLAGTGFDNGQYF
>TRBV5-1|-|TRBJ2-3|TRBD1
TGCGCCAGCAGGGCGGTGGGGACAGGGTGGCCAGATACGCAGTATTTT
CASRAVGTGWPDTQYF
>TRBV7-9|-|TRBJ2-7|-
TGTGCCAGCAGAAACACTGACGGAAACTACGAGCAGTACTTC
CASRNTDGNYEQYF
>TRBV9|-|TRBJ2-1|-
TGTGCCAGCAGCGAGCGGGCTGGGGCCTACAATGAGCAGTTCTTC
CASSERAGAYNEQFF
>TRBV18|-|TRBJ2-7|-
TGTGCCAGCTCACAACAGGGTTGGGACGAGCAGTACTTC
CASSQQGWDEQYF
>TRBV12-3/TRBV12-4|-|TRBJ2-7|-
TGTGCCAGCAGTCCATCCCTCCGATACGGGCAGTACTTC
CASSPSLRYGQYF
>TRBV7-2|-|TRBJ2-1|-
TGTGCCAGCAGCTTCGAAGGGAGCGTACAAGAGACCCAGTTCTTC
CASSFEGSVQETQFF
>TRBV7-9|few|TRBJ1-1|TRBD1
TGTGCCAGCAACTTAGATGACAGGGTGCACACTGAAGCTTTCTTT
CASNLDDRVHTEAFF
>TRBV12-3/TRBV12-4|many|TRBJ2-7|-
TGTGCCAGCAGTTTATGGGCAGGGGAGGTCGAGCAGTACTTC
CASSLWAGEVEQYF
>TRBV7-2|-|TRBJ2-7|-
TGTGCCAGCACCAACCCCGCGCCCTACGAGCAGTACTTC
CASTNPAPYEQYF
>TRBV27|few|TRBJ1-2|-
TGTGCCAGCAGTTTACTGGGGACTACTCCCTCCTCGTCTGGCTACACCTTC
CASSLLGTTPSSSGYTF
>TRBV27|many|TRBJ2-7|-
TGTGCCAGCAGGGATTGGACCTCCGCCAACGAGCAGTACTTC
CASRDWTSANEQYF
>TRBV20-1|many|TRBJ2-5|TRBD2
TGCAGTGCACCTACTAGCGGACAAGAGACCCAGTACTTC
CSAPTSGQETQYF
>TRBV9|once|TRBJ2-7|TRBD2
TGTGCCAGCAGCGCCACACTAGCGGGAGGCTACGAGCAGTACTTC
CASSATLAGGYEQYF
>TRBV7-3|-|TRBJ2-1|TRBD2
TGTGCCAGCAGCTTAGTTGGTAGCGGGAGCACCTACAATGAGCAGTTCTTC
CASSLVGSGSTYNEQFF
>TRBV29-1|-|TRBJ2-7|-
TGCAGCGCTCAGGCACACCCCTACGAGCAGTACTTC
CSAQAHPYEQYF
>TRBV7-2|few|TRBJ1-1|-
TGTGCCAGCAGCCTTCTAGCGCGGGCGGGGGACACTGAAGCTTTCTTT
CASSLLARAGDTEAFF
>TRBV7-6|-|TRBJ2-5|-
TGTGCCAGCAGCTTAGTTGGAGACTCGGGGGAGCAGTACTTC
CASSLVGDSGEQYF
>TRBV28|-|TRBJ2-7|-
TGTGCCAGCAGTTTATGGCGGGCCGAGCAGTACTTC
CASSLWRAEQYF
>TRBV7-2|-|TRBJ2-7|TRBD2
TGTGCCAGCAGCTTAAGGGCTAGCGGAGGTTACGAGCAGTACTTC
CASSLRASGGYEQYF
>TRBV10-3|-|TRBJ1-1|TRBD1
TGTGCCATAAGTACCACAGGGGAGAGGACTGAAGCTTTCTTT
CAISTTGERTEAFF
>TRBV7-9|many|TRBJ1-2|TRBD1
TGTGCCAGCACTATCCGACAGGGGGCTAACTATGGCTACACCTTC
CASTIRQGANYGYTF